Following are 12 T cell receptor beta chains from one sample sequenced in a study of blood T cell repertoires in COVID-19. The table came from immunoSEQ multiplex PCR; TCRdb's copy has only in-frame clones and leaves some out. The table shows about 240,000 clones, with more than 85% occurring only once. Material: PBMCs or T cells enriched from blood (not recorded which). Receptors originate from a man in his forties who had recovered from COVID-19.

The rearrangement uses TRBV5-1 and TRBJ2-1; 8 bases match TRBD2. CDR1 is SGHRS and CDR2 is YFSETQ in the germline V gene. V shed 0 bases and J 3 bases; nucleotides not matched to a gene: 8. This CDR3 spans 17 amino acids. CDR3 region: CASSLGGLVGGYNEQFF. CDR3 in DNA: TGCGCCAGCAGCTTGGGGGGACTAGTCGGTGGCTACAATGAGCAGTTCTTC.

The V call is TRBV5-1, the J call TRBJ2-4; TRBD1 aligns across 12 bases. Trimming cost V 4 bases and J 0 bases; bases outside gene matches: 2. Germline V gene lookup returns CDR1 SGHRS and CDR2 YFSETQ. The CDR3 runs 16 residues. CDR3 nucleotide sequence: TGCGCCAGCAGCCTGGGACAGGGGGCAGCCAAAAACATTCAGTACTTC. It is translated as CASSLGQGAAKNIQYF.

The rearrangement links TRBV6-2 or TRBV6-3 to TRBJ2-7; TRBD1 agrees at 9 bases. Germline CDR1 is MNHEY and CDR2 is SVGEGT. The CDR3 extends over 15 amino acids. V was pared by 5 bases and J by 3 bases, with 8 bases of the junction left unmatched. The CDR3 nucleotides are TGTGCCAGCAGTCGTCCCGGGACAGGGAACTACGAGCAGTACTTC. Protein product: CASSRPGTGNYEQYF.

The chain couples TRBV6-1 to TRBJ1-2; 9 nucleotides agree with TRBD1. CDR3 length equals 15 residues. Germline CDR1 and CDR2: MNHNS and SASEGT. J lost 8 bases, V lost 1 base, and 8 bases had no gene match. The CDR3 here is CASSEGGTGISGYTF. DNA for the CDR3: TGTGCCAGCAGTGAAGGTGGGACAGGGATCTCAGGCTACACCTTC.

V is TRBV6-5 and J is TRBJ2-3, with 9 bases fitting TRBD1. The germline V gene has CDR1 MNHEY and CDR2 SVGAGI. V shed 6 bases and J 4 bases; nucleotides not matched to a gene: 8. The CDR3 has 15 residues. CDR3 region: CASSSTGGAADTQYF. CDR3 coding DNA: TGTGCCAGCAGCTCAACAGGGGGCGCAGCAGATACGCAGTATTTT.

This clone has a single count. The chain carries TRBV14 and TRBJ1-2, with D possibly TRBD1 on 6 matching bases. The V end lost 5 bases, the J end lost 6 bases, and 19 bases lay between the germline ends. Germline V CDR1 and CDR2: SGHDN, FVKESK. The CDR3 covers 15 residues. The CDR3 is CASSYTGSGVNGYTF. CDR3 bases: TGTGCCAGCAGCTACACAGGGTCTGGGGTTAATGGCTACACCTTC. The variable domain in full, completed from reference TRBV14 and TRBJ1-2, reads EAGVTQFPSHSVIEKGQTVTLRCDPISGHDNLYWYRRVMGKEIKFLLHFVKESKQDESGMPNNRFLAERTGGTYSTLKVQPAELEDSGVYFCASSYTGSGVNGYTFGSGTRLTVV.

The chain combines TRBV27 with TRBJ2-1; TRBD1 matches 11 bases. J lost 6 bases, V lost 10 bases, and 11 bases had no gene match. The CDR3 runs to 15 residues. From germline, CDR1 is MNHEY and CDR2 SMNVEV (reference sequence). For the CDR3, the DNA is TGTGCCACCTCGGACAGGGGGCTTAGTAGCAATGAGCAGTTCTTC. Its translation: CATSDRGLSSNEQFF.

The chain couples TRBV4-3 to TRBJ1-3, with no clear D. Trimming left V 4 bases short and J 0 bases short, with 10 bases between. CDR3 size: 15 residues. Germline loops: CDR1 LGHNA, CDR2 YSLEER. The DNA for the CDR3 is TGCGCCAGCAGCCGTGCGGGCCGCTCTGGAAACACCATATATTTT. Protein product: CASSRAGRSGNTIYF.

The V and J genes are TRBV5-6 and TRBJ1-4; D call uncertain. CDR3 size: 15 residues. Germline CDR1 and CDR2: SGHDT and YYEEEE. Trimming shortened V by 4 bases and J by 7 bases, and 17 bases separated the two germline ends. The CDR3 here is CASSAITKGGEKLFF. In DNA, the CDR3 is TGTGCCAGCAGCGCAATAACCAAGGGAGGTGAAAAACTGTTTTTT. Looking up the rest from reference TRBV5-6 and TRBJ1-4 gives the full variable domain: DAGVTQSPTHLIKTRGQQVTLRCSPKSGHDTVSWYQQALGQGPQFIFQYYEEEERQRGNFPDRFSGHQFPNYSSELNVNALLLGDSALYLCASSAITKGGEKLFFGSGTQLSVL.

The chain joins TRBV4-1 to TRBJ1-2; 7 nucleotides align to TRBD1. V shed 3 bases, J shed 5 bases, and the junction held 6 bases outside the gene matches. Germline V gene sequence: CDR1 MGHRA, CDR2 YSYEKL. This CDR3 has 14 residues. In nucleotides, the CDR3 is TGCGCCAGCAGCCAGCCGGACAGGAATTATGGCTACACCTTC. This translates into CASSQPDRNYGYTF.

This clone was detected only once. The chain is built from TRBV3-1 (or the pseudogene TRBV3-2) and TRBJ1-2, with 9 bases identical to TRBD1. The junction had 4 bases not matched to a gene; V was cut back by 0 bases and J by 8 bases. This CDR3 contains 14 residues. From germline, CDR1 is LGHDT and CDR2 YNNKEL (reference sequence). The CDR3 sequence is CASSQDRQGGGYTF. CDR3 nucleotides: TGTGCCAGCAGCCAAGACCGACAGGGGGGAGGCTACACCTTC.

The sample holds one count of this clone. CDR3 in DNA: TGTGCCACCAGTGATGACAGGGGTGGGGATACGCAGTATTTT. It yields the protein CATSDDRGGDTQYF. V gene TRBV24-1 combines with J gene TRBJ2-3; the match to TRBD1 covers 8 bases. Germline lookup yields CDR1 KGHDR and CDR2 SFDVKD. There are 14 residues in the CDR3. Unmatched junction bases numbered 4, after V lost 3 bases and J lost 6 bases.